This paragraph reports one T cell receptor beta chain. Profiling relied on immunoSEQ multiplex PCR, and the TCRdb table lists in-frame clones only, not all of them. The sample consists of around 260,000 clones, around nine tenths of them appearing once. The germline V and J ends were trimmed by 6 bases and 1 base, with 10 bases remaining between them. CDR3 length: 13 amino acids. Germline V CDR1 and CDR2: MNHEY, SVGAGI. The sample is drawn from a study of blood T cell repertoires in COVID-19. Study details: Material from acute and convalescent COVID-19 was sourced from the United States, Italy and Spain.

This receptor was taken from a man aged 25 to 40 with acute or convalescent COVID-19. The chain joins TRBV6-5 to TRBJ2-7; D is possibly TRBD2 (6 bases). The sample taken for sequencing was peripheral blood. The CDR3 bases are TGTGCCAGCAGGCGGGGACTTTCCTACGAGCAGTACTTC. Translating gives CASRRGLSYEQYF.